This is a list of T cell receptor beta chains from one sample in a study of breast tumors, draining lymph nodes, adjacent tissues. A single record per CDR3 protein comes from TCRdb applying MiXCR to the multiplex PCR reads. The table has 180,000 or so distinct CDR3 sequences, around 29% seen once. What was sequenced was axillary lymph node tissue. All receptors derive from a female donor with breast cancer. Some clones in this sample may be carry-over from other donors' samples. Both conserved end residues are part of each CDR3. The order of the fields is clone size, D gene, CDR3 length, J gene, V gene, CDR3 protein, CDR3 DNA. D genes are given only for firm matches. Only some rows state a clone size, as once, few, many or a class for expanded clones.

size: many
D: NA
length: 15
J: TRBJ2-7
V: TRBV9
CDR3: CASSENPGPSYEQYF
DNA: TGTGCCAGCAGCGAGAATCCGGGACCCTCCTACGAGCAGTACTTC

size: NA
D: NA
length: 13
J: TRBJ1-2
V: TRBV6-5
CDR3: CASQPGEGYGYTF
DNA: TGTGCCAGCCAACCAGGGGAGGGCTATGGCTACACCTTC

size: NA
D: TRBD2
length: 15
J: TRBJ2-7
V: TRBV2
CDR3: CASSVSSGRGYEQYF
DNA: TGTGCCAGCAGTGTTTCTAGCGGGAGGGGCTACGAGCAGTACTTC

size: NA
D: NA
length: 14
J: TRBJ1-2
V: TRBV5-1
CDR3: CASSLGGTRNGYTF
DNA: TGCGCCAGCAGCTTGGGGGGGACGAGGAATGGCTACACCTTC

size: NA
D: NA
length: 16
J: TRBJ1-5
V: TRBV5-1
CDR3: CASSYLAGAGNQPQHF
DNA: TGCGCCAGCAGCTATTTAGCGGGGGCCGGCAATCAGCCCCAGCATTTT

size: NA
D: TRBD1
length: 15
J: TRBJ2-7
V: TRBV7-6
CDR3: CASSRGQGGAYEQHF
DNA: TGTGCCAGCAGCCGAGGACAGGGAGGCGCCTACGAGCAGCACTTC

size: many
D: TRBD1
length: 14
J: TRBJ1-2
V: TRBV20-1
CDR3: CSARKPQGRGSYTF
DNA: TGCAGTGCTAGAAAACCACAGGGGAGGGGGAGCTACACCTTC

size: many
D: NA
length: 15
J: TRBJ2-2
V: TRBV19
CDR3: CASSSRSANTGELFF
DNA: TGTGCCAGTAGTTCGAGATCGGCGAACACCGGGGAGCTGTTTTTT

size: many
D: TRBD2
length: 17
J: TRBJ2-6
V: TRBV19
CDR3: CASKGLAGSSGANVLTF
DNA: TGTGCCAGTAAGGGACTAGCGGGGAGTTCTGGGGCCAACGTCCTGACTTTC

size: NA
D: NA
length: 11
J: TRBJ2-6
V: TRBV2
CDR3: CASSGTNVLTF
DNA: TGTGCCAGCAGTGGGACTAACGTCCTGACTTTC

size: many
D: TRBD1
length: 14
J: TRBJ1-6
V: TRBV30
CDR3: CAWISGTGNSPLHF
DNA: TGTGCCTGGATTTCCGGGACAGGGAATTCACCCCTCCACTTT

size: many
D: TRBD2
length: 15
J: TRBJ2-2
V: TRBV11-2
CDR3: CASSLTGGRTGELFF
DNA: TGTGCCAGCAGCCTCACGGGGGGGAGGACCGGGGAGCTGTTTTTT

size: many
D: NA
length: 12
J: TRBJ2-7
V: TRBV3-1
CDR3: CASAGSSGEQYF
DNA: TGTGCCAGCGCCGGGTCCTCCGGGGAGCAGTACTTC

size: many
D: NA
length: 15
J: TRBJ2-7
V: TRBV20-1
CDR3: CSARDRGTSSYEQYF
DNA: TGCAGTGCTAGAGATCGGGGTACGAGCTCCTACGAGCAGTACTTC

size: many
D: NA
length: 14
J: TRBJ2-7
V: TRBV6-1
CDR3: CASKLRQASYEQYF
DNA: TGTGCCAGCAAACTCAGACAGGCCTCCTACGAGCAGTACTTC

size: NA
D: NA
length: 16
J: TRBJ2-6
V: TRBV5-1
CDR3: CASSGQGSPGANVLTF
DNA: TGCGCCAGCAGCGGACAAGGGAGTCCTGGGGCCAACGTCCTGACTTTC

size: many
D: NA
length: 15
J: TRBJ1-3
V: TRBV7-9
CDR3: CASSLMAGVRNTIYF
DNA: TGTGCCAGCAGCTTAATGGCAGGGGTCCGGAACACCATATATTTT

size: NA
D: NA
length: 11
J: TRBJ1-5
V: TRBV7-2
CDR3: CASSLDGYEHF
DNA: TGTGCCAGCAGCTTAGACGGCTACGAGCATTTT

size: few
D: NA
length: 18
J: TRBJ2-3
V: TRBV18
CDR3: CASSPSMVNRPSTDTQYF
DNA: TGTGCCAGCTCACCATCGATGGTTAACAGACCCAGCACAGATACGCAGTATTTT

size: NA
D: TRBD1
length: 16
J: TRBJ1-2
V: TRBV7-9
CDR3: CASSTQGAGEVYGYTF
DNA: TGTGCCAGTAGTACACAGGGGGCCGGGGAGGTCTATGGCTACACCTTC

size: many
D: NA
length: 15
J: TRBJ1-6
V: TRBV19
CDR3: CASTSGQLYNSPLHF
DNA: TGTGCCAGCACCTCGGGACAATTGTATAATTCACCCCTCCACTTT

size: NA
D: TRBD2
length: 17
J: TRBJ2-5
V: TRBV19
CDR3: CASSIPGGGLYQETQSF
DNA: TGTGCCAGTAGTATACCGGGGGGAGGTTTGTACCAAGAGACCCAGTCCTTC

size: NA
D: NA
length: 14
J: TRBJ2-3
V: TRBV20-1
CDR3: CSATTEDYTDTQYF
DNA: TGCAGTGCGACGACAGAGGACTACACAGATACGCAGTATTTT

size: many
D: NA
length: 16
J: TRBJ1-3
V: TRBV3-1
CDR3: CASSLTGYGSGNTIYF
DNA: TGTGCCAGCAGCCTGACAGGCTACGGCTCTGGAAACACCATATATTTT

size: many
D: TRBD2
length: 14
J: TRBJ2-1
V: TRBV19
CDR3: CASSIEAGSSEQFF
DNA: TGTGCCAGTAGTATAGAAGCGGGATCAAGTGAGCAGTTCTTC

size: NA
D: NA
length: 15
J: TRBJ1-4
V: TRBV14
CDR3: CASSPRFGTNEKPFF
DNA: TGTGCCAGTAGCCCCCGGTTTGGGACTAATGAAAAACCGTTTTTT

size: NA
D: TRBD1
length: 16
J: TRBJ2-4
V: TRBV20-1
CDR3: CSAIVGTARAKNIQYF
DNA: TGCAGTGCTATAGTTGGGACAGCCAGAGCCAAAAACATTCAGTACTTC

size: many
D: TRBD2
length: 14
J: TRBJ2-7
V: TRBV9
CDR3: CASSLTSGSYEQYF
DNA: TGTGCCAGCAGCCTTACTAGCGGGAGCTACGAGCAGTACTTC

size: few
D: NA
length: 14
J: TRBJ1-1
V: TRBV19
CDR3: CASRPRARGTEAFF
DNA: TGTGCCAGTCGACCGAGAGCTAGAGGCACTGAAGCTTTCTTT

size: few
D: NA
length: 14
J: TRBJ1-5
V: TRBV28
CDR3: CASSPHRDNQPQHF
DNA: TGTGCCAGCAGTCCCCACAGGGATAATCAGCCCCAGCATTTT

size: many
D: TRBD2
length: 14
J: TRBJ2-2
V: TRBV12-3/TRBV12-4
CDR3: CASSSGLASGELFF
DNA: TGTGCCAGCAGCTCCGGACTAGCTAGCGGGGAGCTGTTTTTT

size: many
D: NA
length: 15
J: TRBJ1-5
V: TRBV20-1
CDR3: CSARRGRASNQPQHF
DNA: TGCAGTGCTAGACGGGGCAGGGCGAGCAATCAGCCCCAGCATTTT

size: NA
D: NA
length: 13
J: TRBJ1-1
V: TRBV30
CDR3: CAWSAGYYTEAFF
DNA: TGTGCCTGGAGTGCGGGGTATTACACTGAAGCTTTCTTT

size: NA
D: NA
length: 13
J: TRBJ1-1
V: TRBV5-1
CDR3: CASSSQSDTEAFF
DNA: TGCGCCAGCAGCTCGCAGTCGGACACTGAAGCTTTCTTT

size: NA
D: TRBD1
length: 12
J: TRBJ1-4
V: TRBV20-1
CDR3: CSASTGGEKLFF
DNA: TGCAGTGCCTCGACAGGGGGCGAAAAACTGTTTTTT

size: NA
D: TRBD2
length: 14
J: TRBJ2-2
V: TRBV2
CDR3: CASRPTSNTGELFF
DNA: TGTGCCAGCAGGCCGACTAGCAACACCGGGGAGCTGTTTTTT

size: NA
D: TRBD1
length: 16
J: TRBJ1-2
V: TRBV7-9
CDR3: CASRLDRGRTLPGYTF
DNA: TGTGCCAGCAGACTGGACAGGGGGCGAACCCTTCCTGGCTACACCTTC

size: NA
D: TRBD2
length: 20
J: TRBJ2-3
V: TRBV2
CDR3: CAWPEVPGLAGVDPTDTQYF
DNA: TGTGCCTGGCCCGAAGTACCGGGACTAGCGGGAGTGGACCCCACAGATACGCAGTATTTT

size: many
D: TRBD1
length: 16
J: TRBJ2-7
V: TRBV6-5
CDR3: CASSYGDRGLGYEQYF
DNA: TGTGCCAGCAGTTACGGTGACAGGGGGCTGGGGTACGAGCAGTACTTC

size: NA
D: TRBD2
length: 16
J: TRBJ2-5
V: TRBV3-1
CDR3: CASSQDLAELEETQYF
DNA: TGTGCCAGCAGCCAAGATCTAGCGGAGCTGGAGGAGACCCAGTACTTC

size: NA
D: TRBD1
length: 15
J: TRBJ2-3
V: TRBV9
CDR3: CASSPRGGGYNEQYF
DNA: TGTGCCAGCAGCCCCAGAGGGGGCGGCTACAATGAGCAGTATTTT

size: many
D: TRBD1
length: 18
J: TRBJ2-7
V: TRBV13
CDR3: CASSLVAGGVSLRYEQYF
DNA: TGTGCCAGCAGCTTAGTGGCAGGGGGCGTCTCCTTGCGCTACGAGCAGTACTTC

size: many
D: NA
length: 13
J: TRBJ1-2
V: TRBV3-1
CDR3: CASGRLGIYGYTF
DNA: TGTGCCAGCGGCCGGTTAGGGATCTATGGCTACACCTTC

size: NA
D: NA
length: 18
J: TRBJ1-3
V: TRBV5-1
CDR3: CASSSSPPGRGYGNTIYF
DNA: TGCGCCAGCAGCTCTAGCCCACCCGGCAGGGGTTATGGAAACACCATATATTTT

size: NA
D: NA
length: 14
J: TRBJ1-1
V: TRBV7-8
CDR3: CASSLGGTITEAFF
DNA: TGTGCCAGCAGCTTAGGGGGCACAATCACTGAAGCTTTCTTT

size: many
D: NA
length: 17
J: TRBJ2-1
V: TRBV11-2
CDR3: CASSRWGQGGSYNEQFF
DNA: TGTGCCAGCAGCCGCTGGGGGCAGGGAGGCTCCTACAATGAGCAGTTCTTC

size: many
D: NA
length: 15
J: TRBJ1-5
V: TRBV2
CDR3: CASSEIEGSEQPQHF
DNA: TGTGCCAGCAGTGAAATAGAGGGTAGTGAGCAGCCCCAGCATTTT

size: many
D: NA
length: 15
J: TRBJ2-5
V: TRBV5-5
CDR3: CASIERPPGQETQYF
DNA: TGTGCCAGCATCGAACGACCCCCAGGCCAAGAGACCCAGTACTTC

size: NA
D: TRBD1
length: 14
J: TRBJ1-6
V: TRBV29-1
CDR3: CSVQTGGNNSPLHF
DNA: TGCAGCGTTCAGACAGGGGGCAATAATTCACCCCTCCACTTT

size: many
D: NA
length: 13
J: TRBJ2-5
V: TRBV7-9
CDR3: CASSYLLSETQYF
DNA: TGTGCCAGCAGCTACTTACTATCGGAGACCCAGTACTTC

size: few
D: NA
length: 15
J: TRBJ2-1
V: TRBV4-3
CDR3: CASSQSATTGYEQFF
DNA: TGCGCCAGCAGCCAAAGTGCGACTACAGGTTATGAGCAGTTCTTC

size: many
D: NA
length: 16
J: TRBJ2-1
V: TRBV20-1
CDR3: CSARVETGSAYNEQFF
DNA: TGCAGTGCTAGAGTTGAAACAGGGTCAGCCTACAATGAGCAGTTCTTC

size: many
D: NA
length: 14
J: TRBJ2-3
V: TRBV10-3
CDR3: CAISESRRADTQYF
DNA: TGTGCCATCAGTGAGTCCCGTAGGGCAGATACGCAGTATTTT

size: many
D: NA
length: 10
J: TRBJ2-7
V: TRBV29-1
CDR3: CSVVTYEQYF
DNA: TGCAGCGTTGTGACCTACGAGCAGTACTTC

size: few
D: NA
length: 13
J: TRBJ1-1
V: TRBV7-8
CDR3: CASSLGTNTEAFF
DNA: TGTGCCAGCAGCTTAGGGACGAACACTGAAGCTTTCTTT

size: many
D: TRBD2
length: 16
J: TRBJ2-3
V: TRBV13
CDR3: CASSFWSSGGTDTQYF
DNA: TGTGCCAGCAGCTTTTGGTCTAGCGGGGGGACGGATACGCAGTATTTT

size: many
D: NA
length: 13
J: TRBJ2-1
V: TRBV9
CDR3: CASSVGRELDQFF
DNA: TGTGCCAGCAGCGTGGGCAGGGAATTGGATCAGTTCTTC

size: NA
D: TRBD2
length: 16
J: TRBJ2-2
V: TRBV20-1
CDR3: CSARGTSGGGTGELFF
DNA: TGCAGTGCTAGGGGGACTAGCGGGGGGGGCACCGGGGAGCTGTTTTTT

size: many
D: NA
length: 13
J: TRBJ2-5
V: TRBV20-1
CDR3: CSARGGSRETQYF
DNA: TGCAGTGCTAGAGGAGGTAGCAGGGAGACCCAGTACTTC

size: many
D: NA
length: 16
J: TRBJ2-3
V: TRBV6-2/TRBV6-3
CDR3: CASSRPSAGSTDTQYF
DNA: TGTGCCAGCAGCCGTCCAAGCGCGGGATCAACAGATACGCAGTATTTT